Sequencing of this TCR beta chain was carried out in a study of read filtering for tumor transcriptome and immune sequencing. General observations from the study: IR-seq captured clonotypes deeper and more reliably than RNA-seq.

A note on this clonotype: The antigen is unknown. This may come from a read error, since a much larger clone is one base off.

The library was built from roughly 400 ng RNA with molecular barcoded adaptors for alpha/delta and beta/gamma chains. TCRdb called the reads again in MiXCR, with one record for every CDR3 protein. In the table there are roughly 61,000 distinct CDR3 sequences, around 12% of which are singletons. V shed 0 bases and J shed 7 bases, with 25 bases lying between them. Germline CDR1 reads LGHDT; CDR2 reads YNNKEL (reference sequence). This CDR3 spans 19 amino acids. The sequencing input was a population of CD138-negative cells sorted from bone marrow. This receptor was taken from a donor aged 40 or older with multiple myeloma. The chain couples TRBV3-1 to TRBJ1-5, with D maybe TRBD1 (5 bases). For the CDR3, the DNA is TGTGCCAGCAGCCAAGATTATCGGGCAGGGAAGGGGCCATGGCAGCCCCAGCATTTT. Its protein product is CASSQDYRAGKGPWQPQHF.